This paragraph reports one TCR beta chain. One entry per CDR3 protein results from TCRdb running MiXCR on the reads. This sample has 150,000 or so distinct CDR3 sequences, with about 20% found just once. The data derive from a study of T cell repertoires in cytomegalovirus infection. This TCR derives from a human donor in good health (CMV status not recorded). Some clones in this sample may be carry-over from other donors' samples. Material: PBMCs.

The CDR3 sequence: CASSLALWTSPYNEQFF. For the CDR3, the DNA is TGTGCCAGCAGCTTAGCTCTCTGGACTAGCCCATACAATGAGCAGTTCTTC. The gene calls are TRBV7-2 and TRBJ2-1; 8 positions match TRBD2. The CDR3 spans 17 residues. The trim removed 0 bases at V and 4 bases at J, leaving 8 bases unmatched. The germline gives CDR1 SGHTA, CDR2 FQGNSA. Supplemented by reference TRBV7-2 and TRBJ2-1, the full variable domain reads GAGVSQSPSNKVTEKGKDVELRCDPISGHTALYWYRQSLGQGLEFLIYFQGNSAPDKSGLPSDRFSAERTGGSVSTLTIQRTQQEDSAVYLCASSLALWTSPYNEQFFGPGTRLTVL.